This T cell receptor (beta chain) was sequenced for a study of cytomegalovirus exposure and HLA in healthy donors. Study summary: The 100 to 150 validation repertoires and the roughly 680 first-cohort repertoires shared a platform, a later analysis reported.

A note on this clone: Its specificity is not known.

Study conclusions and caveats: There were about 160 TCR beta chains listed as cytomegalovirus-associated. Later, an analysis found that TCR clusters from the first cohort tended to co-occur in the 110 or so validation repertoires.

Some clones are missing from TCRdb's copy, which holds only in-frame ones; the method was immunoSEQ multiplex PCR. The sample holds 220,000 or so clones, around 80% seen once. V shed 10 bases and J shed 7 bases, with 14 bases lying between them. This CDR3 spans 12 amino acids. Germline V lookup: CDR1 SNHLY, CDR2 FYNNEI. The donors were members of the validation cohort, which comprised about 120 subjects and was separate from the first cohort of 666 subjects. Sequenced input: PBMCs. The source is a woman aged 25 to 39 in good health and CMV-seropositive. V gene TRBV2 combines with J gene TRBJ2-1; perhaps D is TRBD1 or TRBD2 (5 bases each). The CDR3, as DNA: TGTGCCACCCCCCGGGGCGTAAATGAGCAGTTCTTC. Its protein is CATPRGVNEQFF.